A selection of T cell receptor beta chains follows, all from one sample in a study of blood T cell repertoires in COVID-19. Some clones are missing from TCRdb's copy, which holds only in-frame ones; the method was immunoSEQ multiplex PCR. Counted here are about 180,000 clones, 65% to 90% occurring once; the ten biggest clones make up 7% to 10%. The sample comprised peripheral blood. These receptors all come from a man aged 50 to 59 with active or convalescent COVID-19. The CDR3 runs from the conserved cysteine through the conserved F or W. The order of the fields is CDR3 length, D gene, V gene, clone size, J gene, CDR3 DNA, CDR3 protein. The D gene is left open where the match is weak. Clone sizes are given selectively: once, few, many, or a class where the clone is expanded.

CDR3 length: 13
D gene: NA
V gene: TRBV3-1/TRBV3-2
clone size: once
J gene: TRBJ2-3
CDR3 DNA: TGTGCCAGCAGCCAAAGTAGCTTAGATACGCAGTATTTT
CDR3 protein: CASSQSSLDTQYF

CDR3 length: 14
D gene: TRBD2
V gene: TRBV7-7
clone size: NA
J gene: TRBJ2-7
CDR3 DNA: TGTGCCAGCAGCTTGGGAGGGGCCCCCTGGGAGCAGTACTTC
CDR3 protein: CASSLGGAPWEQYF

CDR3 length: 14
D gene: TRBD1
V gene: TRBV28
clone size: NA
J gene: TRBJ1-2
CDR3 DNA: TGTGCCAGCAGTATACCGGGACAGGGCTATGGCTACACCTTC
CDR3 protein: CASSIPGQGYGYTF

CDR3 length: 13
D gene: NA
V gene: TRBV3-1/TRBV3-2
clone size: NA
J gene: TRBJ1-2
CDR3 DNA: TGTGCCAGCAGCCCACAGGATCTATATGGCTACACCTTC
CDR3 protein: CASSPQDLYGYTF

CDR3 length: 19
D gene: TRBD2
V gene: TRBV11-2
clone size: few
J gene: TRBJ2-5
CDR3 DNA: TGTGCCAGCAGCTGGAGGAGGGGACTAGCGGGAGGCCGGCAAGAGACCCAGTACTTC
CDR3 protein: CASSWRRGLAGGRQETQYF

CDR3 length: 13
D gene: NA
V gene: TRBV7-2
clone size: few
J gene: TRBJ2-2
CDR3 DNA: TGTGCCAGCAGCTTCAGGGAGGCCGGGGAGCTGTTTTTT
CDR3 protein: CASSFREAGELFF

CDR3 length: 11
D gene: NA
V gene: TRBV20-1
clone size: once
J gene: TRBJ1-5
CDR3 DNA: TGCAGTGCTAAAGACCCCGGGGCCCAGCATTTT
CDR3 protein: CSAKDPGAQHF

CDR3 length: 16
D gene: NA
V gene: TRBV25-1
clone size: NA
J gene: TRBJ2-1
CDR3 DNA: TGTGCCAGCAGTAGACTTGCGGGGAGCTCCTACAATGAGCAGTTCTTC
CDR3 protein: CASSRLAGSSYNEQFF

CDR3 length: 15
D gene: TRBD1
V gene: TRBV27
clone size: few
J gene: TRBJ1-1
CDR3 DNA: TGTGCCAGCAGTACTGAGGGGGCGAGGAACACTGAAGCTTTCTTT
CDR3 protein: CASSTEGARNTEAFF

CDR3 length: 13
D gene: NA
V gene: TRBV29-1
clone size: few
J gene: TRBJ1-1
CDR3 DNA: TGCAGCGTTGATGGGAGCGGGAACACTGAAGCTTTCTTT
CDR3 protein: CSVDGSGNTEAFF

CDR3 length: 15
D gene: NA
V gene: TRBV7-6
clone size: NA
J gene: TRBJ2-3
CDR3 DNA: TGTGCCAGCAGCTTAGTTTCGGCGGTCACAGATACGCAGTATTTT
CDR3 protein: CASSLVSAVTDTQYF

CDR3 length: 14
D gene: TRBD1
V gene: TRBV18
clone size: NA
J gene: TRBJ2-7
CDR3 DNA: TGTGCCAGCTCACCGTCGGGACAGGGAAGCGAGCAGTACTTC
CDR3 protein: CASSPSGQGSEQYF

CDR3 length: 16
D gene: NA
V gene: TRBV24-1
clone size: NA
J gene: TRBJ1-5
CDR3 DNA: TGTGCCACCAGTGATGGAAATCAGGGCAGCAATCAGCCCCAGCATTTT
CDR3 protein: CATSDGNQGSNQPQHF

CDR3 length: 13
D gene: NA
V gene: TRBV11-2
clone size: NA
J gene: TRBJ1-1
CDR3 DNA: TGTGCCAGCAGCTTAGGGGAGGGGACTGAAGCTTTCTTT
CDR3 protein: CASSLGEGTEAFF

CDR3 length: 11
D gene: NA
V gene: TRBV28
clone size: NA
J gene: TRBJ2-1
CDR3 DNA: TGTGCCAGCAGTTTATCCCTGGAGCAGTTCTTC
CDR3 protein: CASSLSLEQFF

CDR3 length: 12
D gene: TRBD2
V gene: TRBV5-6
clone size: NA
J gene: TRBJ2-7
CDR3 DNA: TGTGCCAGCAGCCTACCTAGCGGCGAGCAGTACTTC
CDR3 protein: CASSLPSGEQYF

CDR3 length: 14
D gene: TRBD1
V gene: TRBV7-2
clone size: NA
J gene: TRBJ2-2
CDR3 DNA: TGTGCCAGCACCACGGGACAGGGGTCCGGGGAGCTGTTTTTT
CDR3 protein: CASTTGQGSGELFF

CDR3 length: 14
D gene: NA
V gene: TRBV9
clone size: NA
J gene: TRBJ2-2
CDR3 DNA: TGTGCCAGCAGCGTAGCCGGGATCACCGGGGAGCTGTTTTTT
CDR3 protein: CASSVAGITGELFF

CDR3 length: 17
D gene: TRBD1
V gene: TRBV15
clone size: NA
J gene: TRBJ2-1
CDR3 DNA: TGTGCCACCAGCAGTCCCCCAGGGGCAGGGGGTTCGGATGAGCAGTTCTTC
CDR3 protein: CATSSPPGAGGSDEQFF

CDR3 length: 15
D gene: NA
V gene: TRBV15
clone size: NA
J gene: TRBJ2-5
CDR3 DNA: TGTGCCACCAGCCCGCGAGGAGGCAGCCAAGAGACCCAGTACTTC
CDR3 protein: CATSPRGGSQETQYF

CDR3 length: 15
D gene: TRBD1
V gene: TRBV3-1/TRBV3-2
clone size: NA
J gene: TRBJ2-5
CDR3 DNA: TGTGCCAGCAGCACATACGACAGGGTCGGAGAGACCCAGTACTTC
CDR3 protein: CASSTYDRVGETQYF

CDR3 length: 16
D gene: TRBD1
V gene: TRBV18
clone size: NA
J gene: TRBJ2-2
CDR3 DNA: TGTGCCAGCTCACTAACGACAGGGGGTGTCACCGGGGAGCTGTTTTTT
CDR3 protein: CASSLTTGGVTGELFF